Below, one T cell receptor beta chain is given with its context. Its antigen is not known. The data belong to a study of T cells in Graves' hyperthyroidism and ophthalmopathy. The TCR beta CDR3 regions underwent amplification using RNA transcripts as the source. An initial round of RT-PCR targeting the TCR CDR3 relied on the HTBI primer set. Each CDR3 protein gets one entry after TCRdb re-called the multiplex PCR reads with MiXCR. The sample consists of over 700,000 distinct CDR3 sequences, around a third of them appearing once. Cells are PBMCs isolated from more than 8.5 ml of fresh blood. Findings and limits, study-wide: Through a model of 13 V-J features, ophthalmopathy was separated from stable hyperthyroidism.

The clonotype was recovered from a woman in her forties with Graves' hyperthyroidism. The sample consisted of blood.

This CDR3 reads CAWSRTGNGQPQHF. CDR3 nucleotides: TGTGCCTGGTCAAGGACAGGGAACGGTCAGCCCCAGCATTTT. The V call is TRBV30, the J call TRBJ1-5, with 8 bases that match TRBD1. Looked up from germline, CDR1 is GTSNPN and CDR2 is SVGIG (reference sequence). Germline trimming cut 5 bases from V and 6 bases from J; bases unmatched to any gene: 9. This CDR3 comprises 14 residues.